The 32 T cell receptor beta chains listed next were all sequenced from one sample in a study of T cell changes during pregnancy in multiple sclerosis. TCRdb's table, derived via immunoSEQ multiplex PCR, lists solely in-frame clones and lacks some. The profile covers 45,000 to 65,000 clones, with around 92% appearing a single time and roughly 0.59% taken by the ten largest. The source material was CD4+ T cells from peripheral blood mononuclear cells, sampled after pregnancy. Every receptor here comes from a female donor with multiple sclerosis, enrolled in a pregnancy study.

The V call is TRBV5-6, the J call TRBJ1-5; tentatively, D is TRBD1 (6 bases). V was cut by 4 bases and J by 4 bases, with 21 bases left in between. The CDR3 totals 17 residues. Germline assignment: CDR1 SGHDT and CDR2 YYEEEE. CDR3 nucleotides: TGTGCCAGCAGCAAGGAGACAGGCCGGGGTTTTAATCAGCCCCAGCATTTT. Encoded protein: CASSKETGRGFNQPQHF.

The chain joins TRBV6-4 to TRBJ1-5; 10 bases agree with TRBD1. The CDR3 is 18 amino acids. V lost 4 bases, J lost 5 bases, and 14 bases stayed unmatched. Germline V gives CDR1 MRHNA, CDR2 SNTAGT. The CDR3 is CASSAGSGTGVFYQPQHF. The CDR3 DNA follows: TGTGCCAGCAGTGCTGGGTCTGGGACAGGGGTATTTTATCAGCCCCAGCATTTT.

The chain links TRBV7-9 to TRBJ2-1; D is perhaps TRBD1 (6 bases). Germline CDR1 SEHNR, CDR2 FQNEAQ (reference sequence). The CDR3 is 16 residues long. V lost 5 bases to trimming and J lost 0 bases, with 14 bases between them. CDR3 residues: CASSDQGSTSYNEQFF. The CDR3 DNA follows: TGTGCCAGCAGCGACCAGGGGTCCACCTCCTACAATGAGCAGTTCTTC.

This chain links TRBV7-6 with TRBJ1-2; 8 positions match TRBD1. This CDR3 contains 14 residues. The germline CDR1 and CDR2 sequences are SGHVS and FNYEAQ. V lost 4 bases to trimming and J lost 7 bases; unmatched junction nucleotides: 8. CDR3 coding DNA: TGTGCCAGCAGCTGGAACACAGGGACAGGTGGCTACACCTTC. It translates to CASSWNTGTGGYTF.

The rearrangement links TRBV15 to TRBJ1-3; unclear D gene. The V gene's germline CDR1 is LNHNV and CDR2 YYDKDF (reference sequence). This CDR3 is built from 15 residues. The V and J ends lost 1 base and 0 bases respectively, with 7 bases between them. CDR3 in amino acids: CATSRGGFSGNTIYF. In DNA, the CDR3 is TGTGCCACCAGCAGAGGAGGCTTCTCTGGAAACACCATATATTTT.

V is TRBV7-9 and J is TRBJ2-7; perhaps TRBD2 as D (5 bases). V lost 4 bases and J 2 bases, leaving 15 bases between the germline ends. This CDR3 contains 15 residues. Germline CDR1 SEHNR, CDR2 FQNEAQ (reference sequence). The CDR3, as DNA: TGTGCCAGCAGCTCTACCGGGATAACCGCCTACGAGCAGTACTTC. Translated, it gives CASSSTGITAYEQYF. Full variable domain (remainder filled in from reference TRBV7-9 and TRBJ2-7): DTGVSQNPRHKITKRGQNVTFRCDPISEHNRLYWYRQTLGQGPEFLTYFQNEAQLEKSRLLSDRFSAERPKGSFSTLEIQRTEQGDSAMYLCASSSTGITAYEQYFGPGTRLTVT.

This clone was observed a few times. V usage is TRBV10-2 and J usage is TRBJ1-1; 7 bases match TRBD1. J was trimmed by 2 bases and V by 6 bases; bases with no gene match: 6. Germline V gene data show CDR1 as WSHSY and CDR2 as SAAADI. The CDR3 length is 14 residues. For the CDR3, the DNA is TGCGCCAGCAGGACTAACAGGGGCAACACTGAAGCTTTCTTT. This codes for CASRTNRGNTEAFF.

This chain connects TRBV19 to TRBJ2-3; tentatively, D is TRBD1 (5 bases). In germline, CDR1 is LNHDA, CDR2 SQIVND (reference sequence). CDR3 length: 14 residues. The germline V and J ends were trimmed by 5 bases and 6 bases, with 15 bases remaining between them. CDR3 bases: TGTGCCAGTAGTCTGGCCCAGGGTTCCGATACGCAGTATTTT. This translates into CASSLAQGSDTQYF.

The gene calls are TRBV7-9 and TRBJ1-2, with TRBD1 identical over 7 bases. The ends lost 2 bases at V and 6 bases at J; junction bases unmatched: 6. The CDR3 has 14 amino acids. CDR1 and CDR2 from the germline V gene are SEHNR and FQNEAQ (reference sequence). The CDR3: CASSLKGASHGYTF. The CDR3 DNA is TGTGCCAGCAGCTTAAAGGGGGCGTCGCATGGCTACACCTTC. Drawing the rest from reference TRBV7-9 and TRBJ1-2, the complete variable domain is DTGVSQNPRHKITKRGQNVTFRCDPISEHNRLYWYRQTLGQGPEFLTYFQNEAQLEKSRLLSDRFSAERPKGSFSTLEIQRTEQGDSAMYLCASSLKGASHGYTFGSGTRLTVV.

V usage is TRBV4-3 and J usage is TRBJ2-2, with TRBD2 identical over 11 bases. This CDR3 spans 16 amino acids. In germline, CDR1 is LGHNA, CDR2 YSLEER. V gave up 1 base and J gave up 7 bases; unmatched junction bases: 5. DNA for the CDR3: TGCGCCAGCAGCCAAGGACTAGCGGGAAATATCGGGGAGCTGTTTTTT. Amino acid sequence: CASSQGLAGNIGELFF.

V and J are TRBV18 and TRBJ1-1; 7 bases are shared with TRBD1. CDR3 length: 16 residues. CDR1 is KGHSH and CDR2 is LQKENI in the germline V gene. Trimming removed 1 base from V and 1 base from J; junction bases left unmatched: 6. This CDR3 is CASSPRQGIKNTEAFF. CDR3 DNA sequence: TGTGCCAGCTCACCACGACAGGGAATAAAGAACACTGAAGCTTTCTTT.

The chain joins TRBV4-1 to TRBJ2-1, with TRBD2 matching 14 bases. Germline V gene data show CDR1 as MGHRA and CDR2 as YSYEKL. V lost 2 bases and J lost 6; bases outside the gene matches: 6. This CDR3 spans 17 amino acids. The CDR3 DNA reads TGCGCCAGCAGCCAACGGACTAGCGGGAGGCCGCTCAATGAGCAGTTCTTC. Translation: CASSQRTSGRPLNEQFF.

The chain recombines TRBV9 with TRBJ2-6; perhaps TRBD2 as D (5 bases). The V gene's germline CDR1 is SGDLS and CDR2 YYNGEE. CDR3 size: 17 residues. Trimming shortened V by 0 bases and J by 0 bases, and 10 bases separated the two germline ends. For the CDR3, the DNA is TGTGCCAGCAGCGTAGGGCTAGCTTTCTCTGGGGCCAACGTCCTGACTTTC. It is translated as CASSVGLAFSGANVLTF.

The chain joins TRBV4-3 to TRBJ2-1; D possibly corresponds to TRBD1 (6 bases). Trimming took off 1 base at V and 8 bases at J, with 21 bases between the two ends. The germline V gene encodes CDR1 LGHNA and CDR2 YSLEER. CDR3 length: 17 residues. The CDR3 loop reads CASSQGWGRGSPHEQFF. For the CDR3, the DNA is TGCGCCAGCAGCCAAGGGTGGGGCAGGGGATCCCCACATGAGCAGTTCTTC.

This rearrangement joins TRBV6-6 to TRBJ1-5, with a tentative D call TRBD1 (6 bases). Trimming stripped 6 bases from V and 6 bases from J, with 9 bases between. The CDR3 contains 12 residues. Germline V gene lookup returns CDR1 MNHNY and CDR2 SVGAGI (reference sequence). The CDR3 loop is CASREGGQPQHF. CDR3 nucleotide sequence: TGTGCCAGCAGGGAAGGGGGTCAGCCCCAGCATTTT.

The chain couples TRBV19 to TRBJ2-7, with 9 bases that match TRBD2. The CDR3 has 15 residues. Losses at the gene ends were 1 base for V and 2 bases for J; bases not matched to a gene: 3. The germline CDR1 and CDR2 sequences are LNHDA and SQIVND (reference sequence). The CDR3 sequence: CASSIVAGEPYEQYF. The CDR3 DNA follows: TGTGCCAGTAGTATAGTAGCGGGAGAACCCTACGAGCAGTACTTC.

V gene TRBV19 combines with J gene TRBJ2-3; a possible D gene is TRBD2 (6 bases). Trimming took off 4 bases at V and 1 base at J, with 6 bases between the two ends. Germline CDR1 reads LNHDA; CDR2 reads SQIVND (reference sequence). The CDR3 consists of 13 residues. CDR3 loop: CASSSGGTDTQYF. Here the CDR3 DNA reads TGTGCCAGTAGTAGCGGGGGCACAGATACGCAGTATTTT.

The genes are TRBV4-3 and TRBJ2-5, with 11 bases aligning to TRBD2. CDR1 and CDR2 (germline): LGHNA, YSLEER. Losses at the gene ends were 1 base for V and 4 bases for J; bases not matched to a gene: 8. This CDR3 is 17 amino acids long. In DNA form, the CDR3 reads TGCGCCAGCAGCCAAGGCCTAGCGGGAGGTGGACGAGAGACCCAGTACTTC. Amino acids: CASSQGLAGGGRETQYF.

The J gene is TRBJ2-3, the V gene TRBV15; D is perhaps TRBD2 (6 bases). Trimming cost V 0 bases and J 1 base, with 14 bases left between them. The CDR3 is 17 amino acids. CDR1 is LNHNV, CDR2 YYDKDF, per germline (reference sequence). Here the CDR3 DNA reads TGTGCCACCAGCAGAGAGGTTGGCGGGGTGGGCACAGATACGCAGTATTTT. Translated: CATSREVGGVGTDTQYF. The full variable domain, with the rest looked up from reference TRBV15 and TRBJ2-3, is DAMVIQNPRYQVTQFGKPVTLSCSQTLNHNVMYWYQQKSSQAPKLLFHYYDKDFNNEADTPDNFQSRRPNTSFCFLDIRSPGLGDTAMYLCATSREVGGVGTDTQYFGPGTRLTVL.

The chain has TRBV20-1 and TRBJ2-1; maybe TRBD2 (5 bases). V lost 5 bases and J 10 bases, leaving 12 bases between the germline ends. CDR1 and CDR2 from the germline V gene are DFQATT and SNEGSKA (reference sequence). The CDR3 consists of 11 residues. CDR3 nucleotides: TGCAGTGCTCCCCGGAGGAGGGAGCAGTTCTTC. Residues: CSAPRRREQFF.

The rearrangement joins TRBV4-3 to TRBJ1-1; 7 bases are a match to TRBD1. Germline V lookup: CDR1 LGHNA, CDR2 YSLEER. J lost 2 bases, V lost 4 bases, and 4 bases had no gene match. The CDR3 runs 14 residues. CDR3 DNA sequence: TGCGCCAGCAGCCTGGCAGGGGGAAACACTGAAGCTTTCTTT. It specifies CASSLAGGNTEAFF.

CDR3 nucleotides: TGTGCCAGCAGCCGGGGTTCGGGCAGGGGGCCAGGGGCCAACGTCCTGACTTTC. Translating gives CASSRGSGRGPGANVLTF. V usage is TRBV9 and J usage is TRBJ2-6, with 8 bases that match TRBD1. This CDR3 has 18 amino acids. V was pared by 4 bases and J by 4 bases, with 13 bases of the junction left unmatched. Germline V gives CDR1 SGDLS, CDR2 YYNGEE.

This chain connects TRBV29-1 to TRBJ1-1, with 7 positions matching TRBD1. Germline CDR1 and CDR2: SQVTM and ANQGSEA. This CDR3 has 15 amino acids. The V gene end was trimmed by 5 bases and the J gene end by 6 bases; junction bases not matched to a gene: 15. CDR3 in DNA: TGCAGCGTTAAAAAGGCGGACAGGCGGGGCGCTGAAGCTTTCTTT. Amino acids: CSVKKADRRGAEAFF.

The genes are TRBV5-4 and TRBJ1-2; 10 nucleotides match TRBD1. Per germline, CDR1 SGHNT and CDR2 YYREEE (reference sequence). This CDR3 spans 16 amino acids. V lost 0 bases and J lost 4; bases outside the gene matches: 6. This CDR3 is CASSLGGDRGSYGYTF. The CDR3 region has the DNA TGTGCCAGCAGCTTGGGGGGGGACAGGGGTAGCTATGGCTACACCTTC.

V and J are TRBV7-2 and TRBJ1-5, with D tentatively TRBD1 (5 bases). This CDR3 spans 14 amino acids. Germline lookup yields CDR1 SGHTA and CDR2 FQGNSA. Trimming removed 5 bases from V and 4 bases from J, with 12 bases in between. For the CDR3, the DNA is TGTGCCAGCAGCCCATTGGGGGGTAATCAGCCCCAGCATTTT. Translated, it gives CASSPLGGNQPQHF.

V is TRBV18 and J is TRBJ1-2; the match to TRBD1 covers 7 bases. The CDR3 runs to 14 residues. The ends lost 8 bases at V and 5 bases at J; junction bases unmatched: 11. Germline V lookup: CDR1 KGHSH, CDR2 LQKENI. Written as DNA, the CDR3 is TGTGCCAGCACCTACGGGACAGAAGCTTATGGCTACACCTTC. Translating gives CASTYGTEAYGYTF. The variable domain in full, with the rest retrieved from reference TRBV18 and TRBJ1-2, is NAGVMQNPRHLVRRRGQEARLRCSPMKGHSHVYWYRQLPEEGLKFMVYLQKENIIDESGMPKERFSAEFPKEGPSILRIQQVVRGDSAAYFCASTYGTEAYGYTFGSGTRLTVV.

Here the CDR3 reads CASSPGVERTDTQYF. CDR3 coding DNA: TGCGCCAGCAGCCCCGGGGTGGAACGCACAGATACGCAGTATTTT. The rearrangement uses TRBV5-1 and TRBJ2-3, with D perhaps TRBD2 (5 bases). The CDR3 has 15 residues. With 4 bases removed from V and 1 base from J, the gap between germline ends came to 13 bases. The germline gives CDR1 SGHRS, CDR2 YFSETQ. Full variable domain (missing parts from reference TRBV5-1 and TRBJ2-3): KAGVTQTPRYLIKTRGQQVTLSCSPISGHRSVSWYQQTPGQGLQFLFEYFSETQRNKGNFPGRFSGRQFSNSRSEMNVSTLELGDSALYLCASSPGVERTDTQYFGPGTRLTVL.

CDR3 protein: CASSFRRDSTVHEAFF. The CDR3 nucleotides read TGTGCCAGCAGCTTTCGGCGGGACTCAACTGTCCATGAAGCTTTCTTT. V is TRBV9 and J is TRBJ1-1; D is perhaps TRBD1 (5 bases). Per germline, CDR1 SGDLS and CDR2 YYNGEE. The CDR3 totals 16 residues. Trimming stripped 4 bases from V and 7 bases from J, with 23 bases between. Together with reference TRBV9 and TRBJ1-1, the CDR3 gives the full variable domain: DSGVTQTPKHLITATGQRVTLRCSPRSGDLSVYWYQQSLDQGLQFLIQYYNGEERAKGNILERFSAQQFPDLHSELNLSSLELGDSALYFCASSFRRDSTVHEAFFGQGTRLTVV.

This clone was seen only once. The rearrangement links TRBV11-3 to TRBJ1-1, with 8 bases aligning to TRBD1. Germline loops: CDR1 SGHNT, CDR2 YENEEA. V shed 4 bases and J 3 bases; nucleotides not matched to a gene: 4. The CDR3 has 14 amino acids. The chain's CDR3 is CASSSQTGDTEAFF. CDR3 nucleotide sequence: TGTGCCAGCAGCTCACAGACAGGGGACACTGAAGCTTTCTTT.

V and J are TRBV2 and TRBJ1-5; D gene uncertain. V was trimmed by 5 bases and J by 0 bases, leaving 8 bases between them. CDR1 SNHLY and CDR2 FYNNEI come from the germline V gene. This CDR3 is built from 14 residues. CDR3 DNA: TGTGCCAGCAGTAGGTCGGGTAGCAATCAGCCCCAGCATTTT. This codes for CASSRSGSNQPQHF.

The rearrangement links TRBV7-2 to TRBJ1-2; no definite D call. Per the germline V gene, CDR1 is SGHTA and CDR2 is FQGNSA. The CDR3 is 14 amino acids. V was trimmed by 5 bases and J by 1 base, leaving 11 bases between them. The CDR3 coding sequence is TGTGCCAGCAGCCCAGACATCGGTAACTATGGCTACACCTTC. This gives the protein CASSPDIGNYGYTF.

V usage is TRBV5-1 and J usage is TRBJ1-2; no reliable D call. V dropped 1 base and J dropped 8 bases, with 15 bases sitting between them. Per germline, CDR1 SGHRS and CDR2 YFSETQ. CDR3 length: 14 amino acids. In DNA form, the CDR3 reads TGCGCCAGCAGCTTGACTGACTCGATAGAAGGCTACACCTTC. It yields the protein CASSLTDSIEGYTF.